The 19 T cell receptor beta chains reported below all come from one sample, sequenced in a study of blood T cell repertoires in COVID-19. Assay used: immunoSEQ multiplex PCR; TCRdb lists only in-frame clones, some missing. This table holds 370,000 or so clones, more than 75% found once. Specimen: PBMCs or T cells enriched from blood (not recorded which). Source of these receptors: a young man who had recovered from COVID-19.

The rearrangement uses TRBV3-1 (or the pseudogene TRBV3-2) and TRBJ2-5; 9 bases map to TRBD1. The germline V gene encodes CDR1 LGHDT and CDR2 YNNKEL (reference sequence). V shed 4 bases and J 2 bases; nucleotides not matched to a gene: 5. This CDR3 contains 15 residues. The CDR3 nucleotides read TGTGCCAGCAGCCTCATCGGACAGGGGCAAGAGACCCAGTACTTC. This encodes CASSLIGQGQETQYF.

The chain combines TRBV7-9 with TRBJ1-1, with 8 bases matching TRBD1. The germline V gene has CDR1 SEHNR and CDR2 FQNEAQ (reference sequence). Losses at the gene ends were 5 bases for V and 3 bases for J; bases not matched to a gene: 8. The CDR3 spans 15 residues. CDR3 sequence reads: CASSPSTGGDTEAFF. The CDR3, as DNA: TGTGCCAGCAGCCCCAGCACAGGGGGAGACACTGAAGCTTTCTTT.

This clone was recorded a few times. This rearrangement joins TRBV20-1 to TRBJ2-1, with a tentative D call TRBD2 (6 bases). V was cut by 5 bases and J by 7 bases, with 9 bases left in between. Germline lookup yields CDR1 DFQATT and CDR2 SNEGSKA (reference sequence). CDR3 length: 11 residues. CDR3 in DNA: TGCAGTGCTGTCCGGGGGAATGAGCAGTTCTTC. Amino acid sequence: CSAVRGNEQFF.

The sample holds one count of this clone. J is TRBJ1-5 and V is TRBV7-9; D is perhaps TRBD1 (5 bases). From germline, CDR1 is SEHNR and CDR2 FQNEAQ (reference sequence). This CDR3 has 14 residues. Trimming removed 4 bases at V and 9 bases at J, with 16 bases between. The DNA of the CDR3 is TGTGCCAGCAGCTCTGACAGTCGGGTGGGGCCCCAGCATTTT. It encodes CASSSDSRVGPQHF. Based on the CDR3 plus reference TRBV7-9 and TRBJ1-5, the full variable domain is DTGVSQNPRHKITKRGQNVTFRCDPISEHNRLYWYRQTLGQGPEFLTYFQNEAQLEKSRLLSDRFSAERPKGSFSTLEIQRTEQGDSAMYLCASSSDSRVGPQHFGDGTRLSIL.

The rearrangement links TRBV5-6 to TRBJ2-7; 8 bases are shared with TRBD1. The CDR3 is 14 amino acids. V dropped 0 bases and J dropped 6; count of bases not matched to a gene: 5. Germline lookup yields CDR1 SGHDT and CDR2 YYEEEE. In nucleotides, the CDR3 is TGTGCCAGCAGCTTGGTCGGGCAGGGGGCCGAGCAGTACTTC. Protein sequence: CASSLVGQGAEQYF.

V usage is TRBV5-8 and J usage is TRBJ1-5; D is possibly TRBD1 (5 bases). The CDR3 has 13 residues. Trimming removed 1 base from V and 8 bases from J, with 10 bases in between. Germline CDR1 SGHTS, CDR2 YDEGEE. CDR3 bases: TGTGCCAGCAGCTTGAATCAGGGAAAGCCCCAGCATTTT. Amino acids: CASSLNQGKPQHF.

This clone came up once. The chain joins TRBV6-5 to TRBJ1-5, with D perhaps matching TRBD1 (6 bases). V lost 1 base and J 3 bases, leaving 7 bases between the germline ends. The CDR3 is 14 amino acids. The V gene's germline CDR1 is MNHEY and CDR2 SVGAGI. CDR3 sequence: CASSYYRDNQPQHF. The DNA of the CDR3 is TGTGCCAGCAGTTACTACAGGGACAATCAGCCCCAGCATTTT.

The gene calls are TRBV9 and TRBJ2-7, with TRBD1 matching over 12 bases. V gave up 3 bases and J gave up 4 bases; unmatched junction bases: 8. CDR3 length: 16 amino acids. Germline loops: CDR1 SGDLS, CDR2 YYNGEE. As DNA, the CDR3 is TGTGCCAGCAGCGGCTGGGGACAGGGGGCGCGGTACGAGCAGTACTTC. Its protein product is CASSGWGQGARYEQYF.

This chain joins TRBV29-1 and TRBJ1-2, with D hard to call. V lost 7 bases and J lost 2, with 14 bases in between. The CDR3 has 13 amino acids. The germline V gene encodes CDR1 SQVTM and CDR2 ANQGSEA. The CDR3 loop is CSADPDGNYGYTF. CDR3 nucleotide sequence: TGCAGCGCCGACCCCGACGGGAACTATGGCTACACCTTC.

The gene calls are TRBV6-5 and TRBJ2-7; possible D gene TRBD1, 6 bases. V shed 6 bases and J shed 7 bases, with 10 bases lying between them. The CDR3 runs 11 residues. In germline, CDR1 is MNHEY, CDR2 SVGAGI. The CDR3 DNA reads TGTGCCAGCAGCCCGAGGGGGGAGCAGTACTTC. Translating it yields CASSPRGEQYF.

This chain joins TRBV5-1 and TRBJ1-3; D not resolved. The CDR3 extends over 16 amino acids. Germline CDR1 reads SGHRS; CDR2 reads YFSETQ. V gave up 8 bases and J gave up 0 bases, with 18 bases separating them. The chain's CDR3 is CASSEGAPVSGNTIYF. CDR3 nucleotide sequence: TGCGCCAGTAGCGAAGGAGCCCCCGTCTCTGGAAACACCATATATTTT.

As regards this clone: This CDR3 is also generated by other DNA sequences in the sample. The CDR3 bases are TGTGCCAGCAGTTACAATAGCTACGAGCAGTACTTC. Translation: CASSYNSYEQYF. This chain connects TRBV6-5 to TRBJ2-7; D gene unclear. The CDR3 totals 12 residues. Germline V gives CDR1 MNHEY, CDR2 SVGAGI. The V end lost 2 bases, the J end lost 3 bases, and 5 bases lay between the germline ends.

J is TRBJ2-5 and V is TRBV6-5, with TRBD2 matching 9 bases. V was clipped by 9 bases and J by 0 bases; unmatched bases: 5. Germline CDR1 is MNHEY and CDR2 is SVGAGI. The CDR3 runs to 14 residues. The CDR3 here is CASIAGDYQETQYF. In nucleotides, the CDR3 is TGTGCCAGTATAGCGGGGGACTACCAAGAGACCCAGTACTTC.

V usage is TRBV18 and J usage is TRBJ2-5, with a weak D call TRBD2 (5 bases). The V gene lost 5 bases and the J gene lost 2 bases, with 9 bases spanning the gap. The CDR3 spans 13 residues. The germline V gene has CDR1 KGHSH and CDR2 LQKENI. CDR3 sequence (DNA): TGTGCCAGCTCATCCGGACTGCAAGAGACCCAGTACTTC. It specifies CASSSGLQETQYF.

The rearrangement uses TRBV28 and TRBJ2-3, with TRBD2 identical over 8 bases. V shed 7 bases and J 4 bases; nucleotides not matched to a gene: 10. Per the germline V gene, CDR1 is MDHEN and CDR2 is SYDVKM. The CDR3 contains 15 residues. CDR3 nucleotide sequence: TGTGCCAGCAATCGCGGGGGGCCACCCGCAGATACGCAGTATTTT. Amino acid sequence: CASNRGGPPADTQYF.

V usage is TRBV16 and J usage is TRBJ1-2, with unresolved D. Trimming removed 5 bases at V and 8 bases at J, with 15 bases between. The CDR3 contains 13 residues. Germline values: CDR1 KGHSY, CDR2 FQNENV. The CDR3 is CASSIRGKEGYTF. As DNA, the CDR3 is TGTGCCAGCAGCATCAGAGGGAAGGAGGGCTACACCTTC.

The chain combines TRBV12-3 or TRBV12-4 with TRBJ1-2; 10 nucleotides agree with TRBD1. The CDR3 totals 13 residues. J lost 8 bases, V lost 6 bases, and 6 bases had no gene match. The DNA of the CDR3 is TGTGCCAGCAGACAAGACAGGGGGCAAGGCTACACCTTC. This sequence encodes CASRQDRGQGYTF.

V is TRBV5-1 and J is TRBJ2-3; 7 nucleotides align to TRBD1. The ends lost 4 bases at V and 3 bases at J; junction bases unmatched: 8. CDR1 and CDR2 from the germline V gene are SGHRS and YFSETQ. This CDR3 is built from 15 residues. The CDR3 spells CASSLTGVRTDTQYF. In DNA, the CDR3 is TGCGCCAGCAGCCTAACAGGGGTGAGGACAGATACGCAGTATTTT.

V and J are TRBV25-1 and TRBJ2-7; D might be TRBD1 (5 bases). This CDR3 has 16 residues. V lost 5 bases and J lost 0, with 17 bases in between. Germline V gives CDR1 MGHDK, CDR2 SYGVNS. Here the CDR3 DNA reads TGTGCCAGCAGTTCCAGGGAAGGCGAGCGCTCCTACGAGCAGTACTTC. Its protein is CASSSREGERSYEQYF.